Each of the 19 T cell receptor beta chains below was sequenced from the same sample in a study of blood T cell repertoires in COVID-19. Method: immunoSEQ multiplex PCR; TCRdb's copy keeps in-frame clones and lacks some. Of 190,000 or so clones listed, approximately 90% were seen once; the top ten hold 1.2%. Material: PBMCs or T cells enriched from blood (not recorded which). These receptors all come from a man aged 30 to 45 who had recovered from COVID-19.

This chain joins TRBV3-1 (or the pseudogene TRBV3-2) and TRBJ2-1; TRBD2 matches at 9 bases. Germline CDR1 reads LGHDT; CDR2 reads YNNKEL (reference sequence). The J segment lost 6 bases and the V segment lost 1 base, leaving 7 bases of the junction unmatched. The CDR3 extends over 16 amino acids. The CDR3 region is CASSQARLAGRNEQFF. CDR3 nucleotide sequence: TGTGCCAGCAGCCAAGCCCGCCTAGCGGGACGCAATGAGCAGTTCTTC.

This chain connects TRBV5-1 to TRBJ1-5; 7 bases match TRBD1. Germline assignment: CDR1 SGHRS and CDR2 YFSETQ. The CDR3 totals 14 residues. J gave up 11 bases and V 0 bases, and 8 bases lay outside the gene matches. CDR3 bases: TGCGCCAGCAGCTTGGCTACAGGGGATTCAGCCCAGCATTTT. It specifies CASSLATGDSAQHF. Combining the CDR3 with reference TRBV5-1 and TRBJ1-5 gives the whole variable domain KAGVTQTPRYLIKTRGQQVTLSCSPISGHRSVSWYQQTPGQGLQFLFEYFSETQRNKGNFPGRFSGRQFSNSRSEMNVSTLELGDSALYLCASSLATGDSAQHFGDGTRLSIL.

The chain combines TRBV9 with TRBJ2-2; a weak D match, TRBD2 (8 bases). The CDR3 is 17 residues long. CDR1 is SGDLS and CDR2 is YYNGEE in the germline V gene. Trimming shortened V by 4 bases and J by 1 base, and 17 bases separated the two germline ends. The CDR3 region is CASSPRGSGRNTGELFF. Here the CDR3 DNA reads TGTGCCAGCAGCCCCAGGGGGAGCGGGAGGAACACCGGGGAGCTGTTTTTT.

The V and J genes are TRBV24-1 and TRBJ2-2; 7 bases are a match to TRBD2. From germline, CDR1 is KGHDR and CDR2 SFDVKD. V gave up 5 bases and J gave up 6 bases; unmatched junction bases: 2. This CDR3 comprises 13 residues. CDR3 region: CATSGAGAGELFF. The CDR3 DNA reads TGTGCCACCAGTGGGGCGGGAGCCGGGGAGCTGTTTTTT.

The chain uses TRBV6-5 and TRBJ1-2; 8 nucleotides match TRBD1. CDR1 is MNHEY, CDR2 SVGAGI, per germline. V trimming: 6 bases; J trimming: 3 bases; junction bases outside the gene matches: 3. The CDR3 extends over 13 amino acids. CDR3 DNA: TGTGCCAGCAGCAAGACAGGGGACTATGGCTACACCTTC. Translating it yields CASSKTGDYGYTF.

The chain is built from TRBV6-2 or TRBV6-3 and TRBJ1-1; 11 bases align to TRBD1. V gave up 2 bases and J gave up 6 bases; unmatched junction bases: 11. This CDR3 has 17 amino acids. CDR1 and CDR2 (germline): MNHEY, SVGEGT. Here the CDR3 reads CASSYPGQGAFKAEAFF. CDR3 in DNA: TGTGCCAGCAGTTACCCCGGACAGGGGGCTTTTAAGGCTGAAGCTTTCTTT.

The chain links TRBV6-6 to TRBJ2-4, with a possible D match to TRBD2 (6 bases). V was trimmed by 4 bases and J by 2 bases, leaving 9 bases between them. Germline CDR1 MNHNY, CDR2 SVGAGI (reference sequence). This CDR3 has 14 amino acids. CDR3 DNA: TGTGCCAGCAGTTCCGGAGGGCCCAAAAACATTCAGTACTTC. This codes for CASSSGGPKNIQYF.

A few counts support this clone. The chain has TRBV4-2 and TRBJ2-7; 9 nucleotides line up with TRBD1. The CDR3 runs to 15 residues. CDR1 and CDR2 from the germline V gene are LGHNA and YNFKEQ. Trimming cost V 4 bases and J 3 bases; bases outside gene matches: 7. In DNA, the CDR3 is TGTGCCAGCAGCCTCCACAGGGGGCTCAGCTACGAGCAGTACTTC. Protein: CASSLHRGLSYEQYF.

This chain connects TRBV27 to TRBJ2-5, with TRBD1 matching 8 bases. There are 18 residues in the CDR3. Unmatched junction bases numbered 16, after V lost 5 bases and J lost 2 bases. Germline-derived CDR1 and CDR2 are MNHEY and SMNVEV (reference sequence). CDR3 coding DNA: TGTGCCAGCAGTCCCGGCTATAGGCGGACAGGGCAGCAAGAGACCCAGTACTTC. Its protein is CASSPGYRRTGQQETQYF.

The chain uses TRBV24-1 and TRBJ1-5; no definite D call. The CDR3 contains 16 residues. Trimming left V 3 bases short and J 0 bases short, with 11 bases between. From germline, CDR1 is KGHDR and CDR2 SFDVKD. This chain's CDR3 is CATSDGEGYSNQPQHF. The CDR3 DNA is TGTGCCACCAGTGATGGGGAGGGTTATAGCAATCAGCCCCAGCATTTT.

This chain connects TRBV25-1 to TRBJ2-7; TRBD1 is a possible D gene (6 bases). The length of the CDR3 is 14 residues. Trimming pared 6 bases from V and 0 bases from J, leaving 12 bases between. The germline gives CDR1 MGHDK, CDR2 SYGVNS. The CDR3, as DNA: TGTGCCAGCAGCTCCCAGGGGCCCTCCTACGAGCAGTACTTC. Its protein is CASSSQGPSYEQYF.

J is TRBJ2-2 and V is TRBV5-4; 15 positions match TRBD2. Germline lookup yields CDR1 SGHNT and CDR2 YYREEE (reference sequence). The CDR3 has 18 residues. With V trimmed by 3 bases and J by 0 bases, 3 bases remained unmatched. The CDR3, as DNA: TGTGCCAGCAGCTCGGGACTAGCGGGAGGAACGAACACCGGGGAGCTGTTTTTT. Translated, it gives CASSSGLAGGTNTGELFF. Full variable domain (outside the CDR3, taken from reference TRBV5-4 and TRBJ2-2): ETGVTQSPTHLIKTRGQQVTLRCSSQSGHNTVSWYQQALGQGPQFIFQYYREEENGRGNFPPRFSGLQFPNYSSELNVNALELDDSALYLCASSSGLAGGTNTGELFFGEGSRLTVL.

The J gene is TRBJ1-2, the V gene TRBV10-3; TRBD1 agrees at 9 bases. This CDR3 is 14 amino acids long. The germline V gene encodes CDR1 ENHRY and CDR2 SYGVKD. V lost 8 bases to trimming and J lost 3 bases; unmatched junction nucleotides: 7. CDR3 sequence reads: CAIRGQGWDYGYTF. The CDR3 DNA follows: TGTGCCATCCGAGGACAGGGGTGGGACTATGGCTACACCTTC.

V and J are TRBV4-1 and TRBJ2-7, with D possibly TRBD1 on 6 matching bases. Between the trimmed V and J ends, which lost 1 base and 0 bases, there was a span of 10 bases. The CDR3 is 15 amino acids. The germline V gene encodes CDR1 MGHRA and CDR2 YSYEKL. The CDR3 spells CASSQGTALSYEQYF. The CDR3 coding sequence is TGCGCCAGCAGCCAAGGGACAGCCCTCTCCTACGAGCAGTACTTC.

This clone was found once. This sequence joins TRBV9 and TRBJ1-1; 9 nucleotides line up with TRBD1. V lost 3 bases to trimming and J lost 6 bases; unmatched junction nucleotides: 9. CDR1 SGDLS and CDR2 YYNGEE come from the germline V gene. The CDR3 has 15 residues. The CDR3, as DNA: TGTGCCAGCAGCGCGATACAGGGGGCAGAGGCTGAAGCTTTCTTT. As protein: CASSAIQGAEAEAFF.

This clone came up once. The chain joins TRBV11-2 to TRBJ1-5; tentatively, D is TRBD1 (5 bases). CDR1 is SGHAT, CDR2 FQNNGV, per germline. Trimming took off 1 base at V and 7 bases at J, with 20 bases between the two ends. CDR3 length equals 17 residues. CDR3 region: CASSLAPQGQGGQPQHF. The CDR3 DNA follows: TGTGCCAGCAGCTTAGCCCCCCAAGGGCAGGGCGGACAGCCCCAGCATTTT.

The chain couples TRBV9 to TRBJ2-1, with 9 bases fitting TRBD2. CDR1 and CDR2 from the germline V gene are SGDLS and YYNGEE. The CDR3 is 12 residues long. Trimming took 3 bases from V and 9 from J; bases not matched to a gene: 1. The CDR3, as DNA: TGTGCCAGCAGCGAACTAGCGGGTGAGCAGTTCTTC. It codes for CASSELAGEQFF.

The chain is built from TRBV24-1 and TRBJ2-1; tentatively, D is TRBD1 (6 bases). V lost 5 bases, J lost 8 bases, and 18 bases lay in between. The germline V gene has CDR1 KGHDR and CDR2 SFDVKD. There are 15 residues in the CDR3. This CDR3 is CATSAAEAGVYEQFF. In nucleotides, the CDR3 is TGTGCCACCAGTGCGGCCGAGGCAGGGGTCTATGAGCAGTTCTTC.

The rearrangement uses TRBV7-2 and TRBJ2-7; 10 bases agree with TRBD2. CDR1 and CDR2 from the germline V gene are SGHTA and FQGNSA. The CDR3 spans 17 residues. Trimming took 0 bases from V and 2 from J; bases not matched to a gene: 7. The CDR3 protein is CASSLARLAGPTYEQYF. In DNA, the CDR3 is TGTGCCAGCAGCTTAGCGCGACTAGCGGGCCCCACCTACGAGCAGTACTTC. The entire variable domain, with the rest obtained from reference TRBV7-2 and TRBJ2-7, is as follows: GAGVSQSPSNKVTEKGKDVELRCDPISGHTALYWYRQSLGQGLEFLIYFQGNSAPDKSGLPSDRFSAERTGGSVSTLTIQRTQQEDSAVYLCASSLARLAGPTYEQYFGPGTRLTVT.